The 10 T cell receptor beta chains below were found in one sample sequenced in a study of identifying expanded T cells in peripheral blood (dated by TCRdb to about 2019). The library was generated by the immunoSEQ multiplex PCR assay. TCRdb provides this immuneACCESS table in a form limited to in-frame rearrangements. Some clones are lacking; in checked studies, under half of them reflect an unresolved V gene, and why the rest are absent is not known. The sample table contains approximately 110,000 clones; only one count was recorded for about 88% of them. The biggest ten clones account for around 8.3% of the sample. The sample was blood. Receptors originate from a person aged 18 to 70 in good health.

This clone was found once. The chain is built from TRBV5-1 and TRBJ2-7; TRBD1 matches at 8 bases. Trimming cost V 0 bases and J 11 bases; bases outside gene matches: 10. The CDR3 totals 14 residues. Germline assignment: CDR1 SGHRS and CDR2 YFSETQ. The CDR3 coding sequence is TGCGCCAGCAGCTTGGGGGGGACAGGCGGTGACGAGTACTTC. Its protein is CASSLGGTGGDEYF. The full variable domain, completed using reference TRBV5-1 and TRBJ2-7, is KAGVTQTPRYLIKTRGQQVTLSCSPISGHRSVSWYQQTPGQGLQFLFEYFSETQRNKGNFPGRFSGRQFSNSRSEMNVSTLELGDSALYLCASSLGGTGGDEYFGPGTRLTVT.

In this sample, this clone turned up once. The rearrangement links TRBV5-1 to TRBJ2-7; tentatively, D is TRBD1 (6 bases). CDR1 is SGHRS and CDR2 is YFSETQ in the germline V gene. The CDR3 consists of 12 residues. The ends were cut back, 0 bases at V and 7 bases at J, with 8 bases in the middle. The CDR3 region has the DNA TGCGCCAGCAGCTTGGACAGGGAGGAGCAGTACTTC. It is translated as CASSLDREEQYF.

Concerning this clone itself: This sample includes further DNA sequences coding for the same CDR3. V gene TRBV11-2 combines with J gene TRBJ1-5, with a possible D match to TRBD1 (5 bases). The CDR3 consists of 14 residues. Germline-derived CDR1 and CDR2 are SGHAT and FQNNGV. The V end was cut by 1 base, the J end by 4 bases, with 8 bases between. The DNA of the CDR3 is TGTGCCAGCAGCTTAGTCGGGACGAATCAGCCCCAGCATTTT. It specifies CASSLVGTNQPQHF.

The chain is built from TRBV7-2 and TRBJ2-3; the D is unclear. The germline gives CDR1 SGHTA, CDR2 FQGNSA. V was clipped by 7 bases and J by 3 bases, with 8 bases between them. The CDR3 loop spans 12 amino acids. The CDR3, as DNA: TGTGCCAGCAACATTGGGACAGATACGCAGTATTTT. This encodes CASNIGTDTQYF.

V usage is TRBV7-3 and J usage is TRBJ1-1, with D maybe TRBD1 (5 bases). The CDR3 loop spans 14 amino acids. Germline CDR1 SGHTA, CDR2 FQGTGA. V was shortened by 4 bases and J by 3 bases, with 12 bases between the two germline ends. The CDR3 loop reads CASSSMGPHTEAFF. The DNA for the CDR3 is TGTGCCAGCAGCTCTATGGGACCGCACACTGAAGCTTTCTTT.

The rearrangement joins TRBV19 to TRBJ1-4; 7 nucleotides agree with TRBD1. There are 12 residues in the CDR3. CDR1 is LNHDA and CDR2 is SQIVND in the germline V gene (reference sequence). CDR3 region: CVEDRHNEKLFF. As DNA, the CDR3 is TGTGTCGAGGACAGGCATAATGAAAAACTGTTTTTT.

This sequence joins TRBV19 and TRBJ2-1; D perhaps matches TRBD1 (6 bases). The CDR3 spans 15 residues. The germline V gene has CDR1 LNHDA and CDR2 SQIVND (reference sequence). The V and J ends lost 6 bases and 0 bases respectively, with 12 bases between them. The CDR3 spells CASRSRGSSYNEQFF. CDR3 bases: TGTGCCAGTAGAAGTAGGGGGAGCTCCTACAATGAGCAGTTCTTC.

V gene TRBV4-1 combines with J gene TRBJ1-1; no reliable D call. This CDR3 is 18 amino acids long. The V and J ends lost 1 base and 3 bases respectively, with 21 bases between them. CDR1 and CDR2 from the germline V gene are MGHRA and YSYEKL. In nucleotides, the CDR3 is TGCGCCAGCAGCCAAGGGGTTTGGAGTCGGAATTTGGACACTGAAGCTTTCTTT. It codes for CASSQGVWSRNLDTEAFF.

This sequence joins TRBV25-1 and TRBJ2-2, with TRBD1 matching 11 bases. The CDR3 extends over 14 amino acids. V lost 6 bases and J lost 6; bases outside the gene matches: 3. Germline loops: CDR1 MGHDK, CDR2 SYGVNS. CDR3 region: CASRGTGGAGELFF. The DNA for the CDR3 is TGTGCCAGCAGGGGGACAGGGGGGGCCGGGGAGCTGTTTTTT.

In DNA form, the CDR3 reads TGCGCCAGCAGCCACTCAGGGACAGACCCAGATACGCAGTATTTT. Encoded protein: CASSHSGTDPDTQYF. V and J are TRBV4-1 and TRBJ2-3, with 7 bases lining up with TRBD1. Germline CDR1 is MGHRA and CDR2 is YSYEKL. CDR3 length equals 15 residues. Trimming at V came to 3 bases and at J to 4 bases, leaving 7 bases not matched to a gene.